This TCR beta chain was observed in a study of cytomegalovirus exposure and HLA in healthy donors. Per germline, CDR1 SGHDT and CDR2 YYEEEE. The CDR3 has 13 residues. Use of 60 Vbeta and 13 Jbeta primers characterized the PCR. Some clones are missing from TCRdb's copy, which holds only in-frame ones; the method was immunoSEQ multiplex PCR. The sample has about 110,000 clones; the top ten hold 6.8%. Sequenced material: PBMCs. This TCR was sampled from a middle-aged man in good health and CMV-seropositive. The chain combines TRBV5-6 with TRBJ2-5; TRBD1 aligns across 7 bases. The J call could be wrong; TRBJ2-7 is a better fit for the DNA end. Here the CDR3 reads CASSLSGGYEQYF. Written as DNA, the CDR3 is TGTGCCAGCAGCCTGTCAGGGGGTTACGAGCAGTACTTC.